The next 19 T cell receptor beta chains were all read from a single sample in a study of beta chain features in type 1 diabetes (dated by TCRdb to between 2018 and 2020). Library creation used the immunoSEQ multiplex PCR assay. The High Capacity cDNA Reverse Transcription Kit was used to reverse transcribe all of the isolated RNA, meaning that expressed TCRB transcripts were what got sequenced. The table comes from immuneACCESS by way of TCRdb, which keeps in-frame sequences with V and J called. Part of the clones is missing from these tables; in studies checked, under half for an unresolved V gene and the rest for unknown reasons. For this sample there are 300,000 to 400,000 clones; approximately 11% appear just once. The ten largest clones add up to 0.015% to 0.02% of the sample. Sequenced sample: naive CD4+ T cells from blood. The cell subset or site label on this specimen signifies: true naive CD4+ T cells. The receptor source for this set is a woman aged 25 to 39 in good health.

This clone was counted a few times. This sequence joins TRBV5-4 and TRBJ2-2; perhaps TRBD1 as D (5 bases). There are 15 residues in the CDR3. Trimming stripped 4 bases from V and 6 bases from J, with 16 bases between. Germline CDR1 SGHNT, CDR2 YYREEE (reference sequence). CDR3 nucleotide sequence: TGTGCCAGCAGCCCCGGACAAGTACAGGCCGGGGAGCTGTTTTTT. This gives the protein CASSPGQVQAGELFF.

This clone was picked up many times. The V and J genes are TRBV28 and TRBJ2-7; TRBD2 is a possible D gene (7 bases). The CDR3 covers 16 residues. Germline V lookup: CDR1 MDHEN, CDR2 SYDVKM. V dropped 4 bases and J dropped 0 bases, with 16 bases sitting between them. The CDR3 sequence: CASSSTGEGGSYEQYF. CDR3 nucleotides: TGTGCCAGCAGTTCCACGGGGGAGGGGGGCTCCTACGAGCAGTACTTC. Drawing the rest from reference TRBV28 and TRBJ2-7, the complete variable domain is DVKVTQSSRYLVKRTGEKVFLECVQDMDHENMFWYRQDPGLGLRLIYFSYDVKMKEKGDIPEGYSVSREKKERFSLILESASTNQTSMYLCASSSTGEGGSYEQYFGPGTRLTVT.

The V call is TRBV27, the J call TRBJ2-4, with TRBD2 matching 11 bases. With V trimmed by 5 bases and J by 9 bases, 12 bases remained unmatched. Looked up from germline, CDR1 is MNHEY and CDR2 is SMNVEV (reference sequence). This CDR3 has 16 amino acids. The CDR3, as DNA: TGTGCCAGCAGTCTTAGCGGGAGGGCCGGGCCCAGCATTCAGTACTTC. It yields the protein CASSLSGRAGPSIQYF.

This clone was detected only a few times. CDR3 DNA sequence: TGTGCCACCAGCAGAGATATAGGGGACTATGGCTACACCTTC. Protein sequence: CATSRDIGDYGYTF. This rearrangement joins TRBV15 to TRBJ1-2; D might be TRBD1 (5 bases). Germline CDR1 reads LNHNV; CDR2 reads YYDKDF (reference sequence). V lost 0 bases and J 3 bases, leaving 8 bases between the germline ends. The CDR3 spans 14 residues.

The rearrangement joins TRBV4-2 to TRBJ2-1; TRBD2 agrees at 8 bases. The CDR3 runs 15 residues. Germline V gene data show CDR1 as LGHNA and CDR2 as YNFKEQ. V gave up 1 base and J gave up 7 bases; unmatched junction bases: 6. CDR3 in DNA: TGTGCCAGCAGCCAAGGAGCGGGAGCTGATAATGAGCAGTTCTTC. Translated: CASSQGAGADNEQFF.

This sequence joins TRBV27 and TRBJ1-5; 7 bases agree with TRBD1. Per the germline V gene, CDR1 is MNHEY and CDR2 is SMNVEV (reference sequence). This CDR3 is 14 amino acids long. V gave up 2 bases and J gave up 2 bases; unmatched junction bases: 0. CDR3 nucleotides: TGTGCCAGCAGTTTAGACAGGGGCAATCAGCCCCAGCATTTT. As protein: CASSLDRGNQPQHF.

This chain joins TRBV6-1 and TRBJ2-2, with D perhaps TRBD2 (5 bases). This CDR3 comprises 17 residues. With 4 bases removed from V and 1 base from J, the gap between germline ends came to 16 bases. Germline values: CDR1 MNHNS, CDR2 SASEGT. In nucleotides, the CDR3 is TGTGCCAGCAGTGTACACCAAAGGAGGAGGAACACCGGGGAGCTGTTTTTT. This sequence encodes CASSVHQRRRNTGELFF.

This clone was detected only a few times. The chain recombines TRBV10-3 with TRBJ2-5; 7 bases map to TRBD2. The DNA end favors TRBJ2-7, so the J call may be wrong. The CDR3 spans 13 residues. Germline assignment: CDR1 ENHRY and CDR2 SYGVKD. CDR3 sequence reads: CAIRGAGSYEQYF. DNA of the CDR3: TGTGCCATCAGAGGAGCGGGGAGCTACGAGCAGTACTTC.

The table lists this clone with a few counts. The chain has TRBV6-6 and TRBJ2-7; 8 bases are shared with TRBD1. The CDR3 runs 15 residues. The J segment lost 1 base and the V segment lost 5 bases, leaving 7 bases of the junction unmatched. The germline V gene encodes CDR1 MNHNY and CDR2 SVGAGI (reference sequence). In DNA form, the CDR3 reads TGTGCCAGCAGTGGCCCGGGACAGGCTTCCTACGAGCAGTACTTC. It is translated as CASSGPGQASYEQYF.

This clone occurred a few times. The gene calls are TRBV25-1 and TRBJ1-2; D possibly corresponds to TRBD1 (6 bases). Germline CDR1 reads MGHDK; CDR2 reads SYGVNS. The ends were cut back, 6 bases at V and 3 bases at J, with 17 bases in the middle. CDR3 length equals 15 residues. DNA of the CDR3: TGTGCCAGCAGGGAGATTAGGGGGTCGGACTATGGCTACACCTTC. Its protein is CASREIRGSDYGYTF.

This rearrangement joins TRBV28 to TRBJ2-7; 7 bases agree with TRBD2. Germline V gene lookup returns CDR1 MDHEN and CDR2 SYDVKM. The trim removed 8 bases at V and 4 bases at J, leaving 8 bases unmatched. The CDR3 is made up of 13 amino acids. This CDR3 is CASLGGGPYEQYF. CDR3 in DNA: TGTGCCAGCCTTGGGGGAGGGCCTTACGAGCAGTACTTC.

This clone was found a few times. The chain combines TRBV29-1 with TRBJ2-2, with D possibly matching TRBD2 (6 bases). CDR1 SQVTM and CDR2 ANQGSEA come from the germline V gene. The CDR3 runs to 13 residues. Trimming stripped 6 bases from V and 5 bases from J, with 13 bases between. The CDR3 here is CSVGGLFTGELFF. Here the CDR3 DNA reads TGCAGCGTGGGGGGACTTTTTACCGGGGAGCTGTTTTTT.

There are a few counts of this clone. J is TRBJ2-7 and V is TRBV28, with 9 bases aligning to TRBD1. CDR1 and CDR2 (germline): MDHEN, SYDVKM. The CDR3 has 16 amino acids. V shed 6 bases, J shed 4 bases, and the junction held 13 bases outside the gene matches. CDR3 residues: CASRYTAGTGKYEQYF. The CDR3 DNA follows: TGTGCCAGCAGATACACCGCCGGGACAGGGAAATACGAGCAGTACTTC.

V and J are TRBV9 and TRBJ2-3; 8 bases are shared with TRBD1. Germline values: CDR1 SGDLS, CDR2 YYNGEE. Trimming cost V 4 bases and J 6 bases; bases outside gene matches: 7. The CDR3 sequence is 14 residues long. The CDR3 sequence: CASSRTGLGDTQYF. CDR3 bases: TGTGCCAGCAGCAGGACAGGGCTCGGGGATACGCAGTATTTT.

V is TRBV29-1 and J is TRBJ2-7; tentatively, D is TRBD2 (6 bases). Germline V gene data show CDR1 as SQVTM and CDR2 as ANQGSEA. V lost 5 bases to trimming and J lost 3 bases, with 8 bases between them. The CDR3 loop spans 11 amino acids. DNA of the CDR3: TGCAGCGTTCCGGGGGACTACGAGCAGTACTTC. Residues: CSVPGDYEQYF.

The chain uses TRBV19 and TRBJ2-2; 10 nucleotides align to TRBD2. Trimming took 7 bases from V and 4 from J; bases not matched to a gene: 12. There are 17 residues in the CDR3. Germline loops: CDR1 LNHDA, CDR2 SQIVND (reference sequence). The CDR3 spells CASNSLGLAGVTGELFF. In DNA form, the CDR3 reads TGTGCCAGTAACTCCCTCGGGCTAGCGGGAGTCACCGGGGAGCTGTTTTTT.

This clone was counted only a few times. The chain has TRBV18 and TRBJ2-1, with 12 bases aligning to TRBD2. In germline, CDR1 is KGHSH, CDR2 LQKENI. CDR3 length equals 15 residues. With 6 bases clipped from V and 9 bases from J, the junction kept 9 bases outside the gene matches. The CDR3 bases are TGTGCCAGCTCCTCTAGCGGGAGGGCCCAGCGTGAGCAGTTCTTC. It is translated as CASSSSGRAQREQFF.

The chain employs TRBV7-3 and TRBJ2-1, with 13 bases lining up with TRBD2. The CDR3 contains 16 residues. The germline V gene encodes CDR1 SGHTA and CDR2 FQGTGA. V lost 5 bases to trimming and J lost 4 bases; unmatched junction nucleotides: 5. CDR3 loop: CASSPSGLAGYNEQFF. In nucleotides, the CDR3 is TGTGCCAGCAGCCCCTCGGGACTAGCGGGGTACAATGAGCAGTTCTTC.

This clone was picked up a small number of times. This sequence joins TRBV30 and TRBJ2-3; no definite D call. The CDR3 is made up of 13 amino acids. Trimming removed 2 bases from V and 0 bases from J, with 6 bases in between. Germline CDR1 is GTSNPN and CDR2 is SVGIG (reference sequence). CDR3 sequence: CAWSRTSTDTQYF. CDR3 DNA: TGTGCCTGGAGTCGAACTAGCACAGATACGCAGTATTTT.